Listed here is a single T cell receptor beta chain. V was pared by 4 bases and J by 3 bases, with 7 bases of the junction left unmatched. Germline V lookup: CDR1 LNHDA, CDR2 SQIVND (reference sequence). The CDR3 consists of 15 residues. The data were taken from a study of cytomegalovirus exposure and HLA in healthy donors. Using immunoSEQ multiplex PCR, the repertoire was profiled, and TCRdb retains in-frame clones only, with some absent. The data hold 100,000 to 150,000 clones, with approximately 94% observed a single time. The specimen sequenced was PBMCs. The TCR sequence derives from a woman younger than 35 in good health and CMV-seronegative. This chain connects TRBV19 to TRBJ2-7; 9 bases match TRBD2. The CDR3 sequence: CASSTLLAGFYEQYF. As DNA, the CDR3 is TGTGCCAGTAGTACCTTGCTAGCGGGGTTCTACGAGCAGTACTTC.